The source of this T cell receptor (beta chain) is a study of T cell responses to AZD1222 COVID-19 vaccine. Sequenced by immunoSEQ multiplex PCR; TCRdb stores in-frame clones only, minus some. This table has under 150,000 clones, roughly nine tenths appearing once. Comment on this clone: Its specificity is not known.

Trimming cost V 0 bases and J 2 bases; bases outside gene matches: 7. The CDR3 is made up of 17 amino acids. Germline V gene sequence: CDR1 LGHNA, CDR2 YSLEER. Study-level findings and limits: Mostly white British, mostly female donors; authors suggested clonal diversity may be underestimated. With dominance at 160-218 and 743-854, vaccine-associated CD4 TCRs spanned spike.

The source material was peripheral blood, sampled 28 days after the second AZD1222 dose. The sequence derives from an adult who received the AZD1222 COVID-19 vaccine. The rearrangement joins TRBV4-3 to TRBJ2-7, with TRBD2 matching 10 bases. The CDR3 DNA sequence: TGCGCCAGCAGCCAAGATACCCCCAGCGGGGGGGCCTACGAGCAGTACTTC. Protein product: CASSQDTPSGGAYEQYF.